By share, the clone carrying this T cell receptor beta chain counts as medium-sized (0.01 to 0.1%). The antigen is not known. The Oncomine TCR Beta short-read assay was applied to DNA of cultured CD4+ T cells. TCRdb redid the calling of the PCR reads with MiXCR, one entry per CDR3 protein. The profile shows 5,000 to 6,000 distinct CDR3 sequences, 25% to 30% of them singletons. Treatment of the sample: roughly 10-day PBMC culture with coronavirus spike peptide pools or control peptides (ViraFEST assay). TCRs were sequenced by ViraFEST after antigen-specific T cells had been expanded with peptide pools. The data are from a study of vaccination and CD4 T cells after COVID-19. On the study more broadly: Ranging from 14 to 241, the interval between dose two and post-vaccine sampling had a median of 72 days.

V trimming: 5 bases; J trimming: 7 bases; junction bases outside the gene matches: 11. This CDR3 has 15 amino acids. Germline lookup yields CDR1 DFQATT and CDR2 SNEGSKA (reference sequence). The study's findings and limits: Reactive clone data from convalescent patients indicated a median of roughly 86% appearing only post-vaccination.

This TCR was sampled from a human donor who had recovered from COVID-19. The specimen was CD4+ T cells from blood, cultured in vitro, collected after SARS-CoV-2 vaccination. This chain joins TRBV20-1 and TRBJ2-5; 12 nucleotides agree with TRBD1. The CDR3 DNA is TGCAGTGCTCTTTCGGGACAGGGGGCATTTGGGACCCAGTACTTC. Its protein is CSALSGQGAFGTQYF.